The 16 T cell receptor beta chains below all came from one sample that was sequenced in a study of T cell clonotyping in hematopoietic cell transplantation. Data came from immunoSEQ multiplex PCR; TCRdb stores just in-frame clones and leaves some out. The table includes approximately 9,300 clones, approximately 51% detected once. The sequencing here drew on peripheral blood mononuclear cells, taken 100 days after allogeneic stem cell transplant. The source of these receptors is a female patient aged 45-60 years who had an allogeneic stem cell transplant from an unrelated donor, so the T cells may come from the graft donor. Some clones in this sample may be carry-over from other donors' samples.

V gene TRBV6-5 combines with J gene TRBJ1-2; D gene uncertain. The CDR3 is 13 residues long. Trimming took 6 bases from V and 2 from J, leaving 10 bases between them. The germline V gene has CDR1 MNHEY and CDR2 SVGAGI. As DNA, the CDR3 is TGTGCCAGCAGCTTGCTCGGCAACTATGGCTACACCTTC. Protein product: CASSLLGNYGYTF.

The chain is built from TRBV6-6 and TRBJ2-1; 8 bases map to TRBD2. In germline, CDR1 is MNHNY, CDR2 SVGAGI (reference sequence). The length of the CDR3 is 15 residues. The V and J ends lost 2 bases and 4 bases, in that order; junction bases with no gene match: 4. Here the CDR3 DNA reads TGTGCCAGCAGTTACCTTAGCGGGGCTTACAATGAGCAGTTCTTC. It codes for CASSYLSGAYNEQFF.

This clone was seen just once. The rearrangement uses TRBV30 and TRBJ2-7, with a possible D match to TRBD1 (6 bases). The CDR3 sequence is 14 residues long. Between the trimmed V and J ends, which lost 2 bases and 2 bases, there was a span of 13 bases. Germline assignment: CDR1 GTSNPN and CDR2 SVGIG (reference sequence). The CDR3 here is CAWSIWTVPYEQYF. The CDR3 DNA sequence: TGTGCCTGGAGTATTTGGACAGTTCCCTACGAGCAGTACTTC.

The gene calls are TRBV30 and TRBJ2-7; D gene unclear. In germline, CDR1 is GTSNPN, CDR2 SVGIG (reference sequence). Trimming removed 4 bases at V and 3 bases at J, with 7 bases between. This CDR3 has 11 amino acids. CDR3 residues: CAWTGNYEQYF. As DNA, the CDR3 is TGTGCCTGGACAGGCAACTACGAGCAGTACTTC.

The rearrangement uses TRBV20-1 and TRBJ1-2; no reliable D call. The CDR3 sequence is 11 residues long. V was clipped by 1 base and J by 6 bases, with 6 bases between them. In germline, CDR1 is DFQATT, CDR2 SNEGSKA (reference sequence). The CDR3 DNA reads as TGCAGTGCTAGAGGCATTAATGGCTACACCTTC. Translation gives CSARGINGYTF.

CDR3 sequence reads: CASSEQGDDEQYF. Here the CDR3 DNA reads TGTGCCAGCAGTGAACAGGGGGATGACGAGCAGTACTTC. V is TRBV25-1 and J is TRBJ2-5, with 7 bases aligning to TRBD1. The end of the DNA is better explained by TRBJ2-7, so the J call may be wrong. The germline V gene has CDR1 MGHDK and CDR2 SYGVNS. The CDR3 spans 13 residues.

V and J are TRBV29-1 and TRBJ2-7; no clear D gene. Germline CDR1 SQVTM, CDR2 ANQGSEA. The CDR3 extends over 12 amino acids. V was shortened by 3 bases and J by 4 bases, with 10 bases between the two germline ends. Here the CDR3 reads CSVDGFGYEQYF. CDR3 bases: TGCAGCGTTGATGGATTCGGTTACGAGCAGTACTTC.

The chain has TRBV6-1 and TRBJ1-6; 7 bases are a match to TRBD1. J lost 7 bases, V lost 7 bases, and 7 bases had no gene match. Germline values: CDR1 MNHNS, CDR2 SASEGT. The CDR3 sequence is 14 residues long. This chain's CDR3 is CASMGGQHNSPLHF. The CDR3 DNA reads TGTGCCAGCATGGGGGGACAGCACAATTCACCCCTCCACTTT.

There are a few counts of this clone. V usage is TRBV28 and J usage is TRBJ2-2; D is possibly TRBD1 (5 bases). Trimming took 6 bases from V and 2 from J, leaving 19 bases between them. Per the germline V gene, CDR1 is MDHEN and CDR2 is SYDVKM. The length of the CDR3 is 17 residues. The CDR3 reads CASRRTPRQSNTGELFF. The CDR3 DNA is TGTGCCAGCAGGCGGACCCCACGACAGTCAAACACCGGGGAGCTGTTTTTT.

The chain joins TRBV30 to TRBJ1-5; D is unclear. The germline V and J ends were trimmed by 0 bases and 2 bases, with 11 bases remaining between them. The germline V gene encodes CDR1 GTSNPN and CDR2 SVGIG (reference sequence). CDR3 length: 15 residues. This CDR3 is CAWSVGRLRNQPQHF. The CDR3 nucleotides read TGTGCCTGGAGTGTAGGGCGGCTCCGCAATCAGCCCCAGCATTTT. Variable domain in full (rest from reference TRBV30 and TRBJ1-5): SQTIHQWPATLVQPVGSPLSLECTVEGTSNPNLYWYRQAAGRGLQLLFYSVGIGQISSEVPQNLSASRPQDRQFILSSKKLLLSDSGFYLCAWSVGRLRNQPQHFGDGTRLSIL.

This clone appeared a few times. The chain combines TRBV30 with TRBJ1-5, with TRBD1 identical over 7 bases. The CDR3 consists of 13 residues. Trimming cost V 5 bases and J 5 bases; bases outside gene matches: 6. The germline V gene encodes CDR1 GTSNPN and CDR2 SVGIG (reference sequence). CDR3 DNA sequence: TGTGCCTGGGGGAACAGGGGCGATCAGCCCCAGCATTTT. It is translated as CAWGNRGDQPQHF.

The chain is built from TRBV6-5 and TRBJ1-2, with D uncertain. The germline gives CDR1 MNHEY, CDR2 SVGAGI. The CDR3 runs 13 residues. Trimming left V 6 bases short and J 5 bases short, with 13 bases between. In DNA form, the CDR3 reads TGTGCCAGCAGCTGGTCCCAGACATATGGCTACACCTTC. Residues: CASSWSQTYGYTF.

This clone has only a few counts. The chain combines TRBV28 with TRBJ2-7, with 7 bases identical to TRBD1. V trimming: 2 bases; J trimming: 2 bases; junction bases outside the gene matches: 6. Per germline, CDR1 MDHEN and CDR2 SYDVKM. There are 15 residues in the CDR3. CDR3 region: CASSLHRDRPYEQYF. The CDR3 DNA is TGTGCCAGCAGTTTACATCGGGACAGACCCTACGAGCAGTACTTC.

This rearrangement joins TRBV20-1 to TRBJ1-3; no clear D. V lost 4 bases and J lost 3, with 4 bases in between. Germline values: CDR1 DFQATT, CDR2 SNEGSKA (reference sequence). The CDR3 consists of 11 residues. The CDR3 sequence: CSAKVGNTIYF. DNA of the CDR3: TGCAGTGCTAAGGTTGGAAACACCATATATTTT.

The CDR3 coding sequence is TGTGCCTGGACCAAAGACTTCGCCTACGAGCAGTACTTC. Its protein product is CAWTKDFAYEQYF. V and J are TRBV30 and TRBJ2-7; no firm D call. The CDR3 contains 13 residues. The germline V gene has CDR1 GTSNPN and CDR2 SVGIG (reference sequence). V lost 4 bases, J lost 2 bases, and 12 bases lay in between.

The chain joins TRBV7-8 to TRBJ2-5; the D gene is possibly TRBD2 (7 bases). This CDR3 region has 14 residues. V lost 0 bases and J lost 5, with 10 bases in between. CDR1 is SGHVS and CDR2 is FQNEAQ in the germline V gene. In DNA, the CDR3 is TGTGCCAGCAGCTTAGCGGGGGGGCTTGAGACCCAGTACTTC. As protein: CASSLAGGLETQYF.